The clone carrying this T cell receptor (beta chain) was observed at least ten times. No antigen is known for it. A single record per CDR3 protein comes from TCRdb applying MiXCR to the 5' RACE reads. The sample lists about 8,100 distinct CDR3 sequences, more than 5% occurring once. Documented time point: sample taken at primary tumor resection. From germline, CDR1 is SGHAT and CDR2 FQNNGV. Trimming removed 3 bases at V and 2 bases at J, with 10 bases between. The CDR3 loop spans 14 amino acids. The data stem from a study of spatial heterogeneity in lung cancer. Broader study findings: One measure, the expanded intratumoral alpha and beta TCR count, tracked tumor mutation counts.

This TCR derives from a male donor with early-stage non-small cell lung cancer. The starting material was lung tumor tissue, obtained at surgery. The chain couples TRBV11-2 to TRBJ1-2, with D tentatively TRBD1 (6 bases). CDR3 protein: CASSFTGQNYGYTF. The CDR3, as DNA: TGTGCCAGCAGCTTTACAGGGCAGAACTATGGCTACACCTTC.